The next 27 T cell receptor beta chains were all read from a single sample in a study of blood T cell repertoires in COVID-19. Assay: immunoSEQ multiplex PCR; the TCRdb copy retains only in-frame clones and omits some. Among under 300,000 clones listed, roughly nine tenths were seen once. The sample comprised peripheral blood. All receptors derive from a man between 60 and 75 years old with acute or convalescent COVID-19.

The chain is built from TRBV5-6 and TRBJ2-7; D might be TRBD2 (7 bases). The CDR3 runs to 15 residues. The ends were cut back, 3 bases at V and 9 bases at J, with 22 bases in the middle. Germline V CDR1 and CDR2: SGHDT, YYEEEE. The DNA for the CDR3 is TGTGCCAGCAGCTCTCAGGGGACTATTCTACGTGGGCAGTACTTC. Its translation is CASSSQGTILRGQYF.

CDR3 loop: CASKEKGTGSFYEQYF. Here the CDR3 DNA reads TGTGCCAGTAAGGAGAAGGGGACAGGGAGTTTTTATGAGCAGTACTTC. This chain uses TRBV19 with TRBJ2-7; 9 bases fit TRBD1. This CDR3 is built from 16 residues. Looked up from germline, CDR1 is LNHDA and CDR2 is SQIVND (reference sequence). The junction had 17 bases not matched to a gene; V was cut back by 7 bases and J by 7 bases.

This chain joins TRBV6-6 and TRBJ1-5, with D tentatively TRBD1 (5 bases). From germline, CDR1 is MNHNY and CDR2 SVGAGI (reference sequence). The CDR3 has 13 amino acids. V shed 8 bases and J shed 7 bases, with 15 bases lying between them. The chain's CDR3 is CASCGGREQPQHF. In nucleotides, the CDR3 is TGTGCCAGCTGCGGGGGGAGAGAACAGCCCCAGCATTTT.

The chain has TRBV7-9 and TRBJ2-6; 7 nucleotides line up with TRBD1. Germline-derived CDR1 and CDR2 are SEHNR and FQNEAQ (reference sequence). The CDR3 spans 16 residues. After removal of 6 bases from V and 2 bases from J, the junction contained 7 bases not matched to a gene. The CDR3 DNA sequence: TGTGCCAGCAGTCCCGGGACAGCGGCTGGGGCCAACGTCCTGACTTTC. Its protein product is CASSPGTAAGANVLTF.

CDR3 residues: CASSPTGGGNTIYF. Written as DNA, the CDR3 is TGTGCCAGTAGTCCGACAGGTGGTGGAAACACCATATATTTT. The chain links TRBV19 to TRBJ1-3, with D possibly TRBD1 on 6 matching bases. Trimming removed 5 bases from V and 3 bases from J, with 11 bases in between. This CDR3 region has 14 residues. Germline loops: CDR1 LNHDA, CDR2 SQIVND (reference sequence).

V is TRBV7-9 and J is TRBJ1-6; a possible D gene is TRBD1 (6 bases). V lost 7 bases and J lost 6, with 16 bases in between. The CDR3 has 15 amino acids. Germline CDR1 is SEHNR and CDR2 is FQNEAQ (reference sequence). In DNA form, the CDR3 reads TGTGCCAGCAACAACCCGGGACAAACTAATTCACCCCTCCACTTT. It yields the protein CASNNPGQTNSPLHF. Full variable domain (remainder filled in from reference TRBV7-9 and TRBJ1-6): DTGVSQNPRHKITKRGQNVTFRCDPISEHNRLYWYRQTLGQGPEFLTYFQNEAQLEKSRLLSDRFSAERPKGSFSTLEIQRTEQGDSAMYLCASNNPGQTNSPLHFGNGTRLTVT.

V is TRBV6-1 and J is TRBJ2-1; unclear D gene. CDR3 length: 14 residues. The V gene lost 0 bases and the J gene lost 2 bases, with 5 bases spanning the gap. Germline CDR1 reads MNHNS; CDR2 reads SASEGT. In nucleotides, the CDR3 is TGTGCCAGCAGTGAAGCTTCCACCTACAATGAGCAGTTCTTC. Protein sequence: CASSEASTYNEQFF.

The chain links TRBV6-5 to TRBJ2-5; 9 bases line up with TRBD2. CDR3 length: 16 amino acids. After removal of 0 bases from V and 5 bases from J, the junction contained 7 bases not matched to a gene. Germline CDR1 is MNHEY and CDR2 is SVGAGI. CDR3 loop: CASSYSGGRAGETQYF. CDR3 in DNA: TGTGCCAGCAGTTACTCTGGCGGGAGGGCCGGGGAGACCCAGTACTTC.

V usage is TRBV7-6 and J usage is TRBJ1-3; no clear D gene. V was cut by 3 bases and J by 0 bases, with 15 bases left in between. CDR3 length: 17 amino acids. CDR1 is SGHVS, CDR2 FNYEAQ, per germline. The CDR3 sequence is CASSFREAPSSGNTIYF. As DNA, the CDR3 is TGTGCCAGCAGCTTTCGGGAGGCGCCGAGCTCTGGAAACACCATATATTTT.

This clone was observed a few times. V usage is TRBV18 and J usage is TRBJ2-2; 8 bases fit TRBD2. The CDR3 extends over 15 amino acids. The trim removed 3 bases at V and 5 bases at J, leaving 5 bases unmatched. Germline V gives CDR1 KGHSH, CDR2 LQKENI. This CDR3 reads CASSPIAGSTGELFF. The CDR3 nucleotides are TGTGCCAGCTCACCTATAGCGGGATCGACCGGGGAGCTGTTTTTT.

The chain joins TRBV28 to TRBJ2-1, with a possible D match to TRBD2 (6 bases). The CDR3 extends over 14 amino acids. V was clipped by 1 base and J by 7 bases, with 11 bases between them. Germline values: CDR1 MDHEN, CDR2 SYDVKM. The CDR3 loop is CASSLSLARNEQFF. The CDR3, as DNA: TGTGCCAGCAGTTTATCACTAGCCCGTAATGAGCAGTTCTTC.

This chain uses TRBV5-5 with TRBJ2-1, with 13 bases lining up with TRBD2. With V trimmed by 4 bases and J by 9 bases, 4 bases remained unmatched. Germline V gene lookup returns CDR1 SGHKS and CDR2 YYEKEE (reference sequence). The CDR3 is made up of 14 amino acids. CDR3 loop: CASSPTSGRGEQFF. CDR3 nucleotide sequence: TGTGCCAGCAGCCCTACTAGCGGGAGGGGTGAGCAGTTCTTC.

This clone was counted a few times. The genes are TRBV5-4 and TRBJ1-2; D is unclear. The V gene's germline CDR1 is SGHNT and CDR2 YYREEE (reference sequence). The CDR3 sequence is 14 residues long. Deletions cut 4 bases from V and 4 bases from J, with 14 bases between. The CDR3 is CASSLRLTGYGYTF. The DNA of the CDR3 is TGTGCCAGCAGCCTGAGGCTAACTGGCTATGGCTACACCTTC.

This clone was found a few times. The chain carries TRBV5-4 and TRBJ1-3, with D possibly matching TRBD1 (6 bases). In germline, CDR1 is SGHNT, CDR2 YYREEE (reference sequence). The CDR3 contains 15 residues. The V gene lost 4 bases and the J gene lost 0 bases, with 11 bases spanning the gap. CDR3 DNA: TGTGCCAGCAGCGGGGGCCAGGTCTCTGGAAACACCATATATTTT. Translation: CASSGGQVSGNTIYF.

The chain couples TRBV11-3 to TRBJ1-2; D unclear. This CDR3 has 14 amino acids. The V end was cut by 1 base, the J end by 0 bases, with 6 bases between. Per the germline V gene, CDR1 is SGHNT and CDR2 is YENEEA. CDR3 residues: CASSLGRSNYGYTF. Written as DNA, the CDR3 is TGTGCCAGCAGCTTAGGCAGGTCTAACTATGGCTACACCTTC.

The chain is built from TRBV2 and TRBJ1-1; D perhaps matches TRBD1 (5 bases). V lost 6 bases to trimming and J lost 3 bases, with 14 bases between them. Per germline, CDR1 SNHLY and CDR2 FYNNEI. This CDR3 region has 14 residues. The CDR3 loop is CASRADKTYTEAFF. CDR3 bases: TGTGCCAGCAGGGCGGACAAAACTTACACTGAAGCTTTCTTT. Looking up the rest from reference TRBV2 and TRBJ1-1 gives the full variable domain: EPEVTQTPSHQVTQMGQEVILRCVPISNHLYFYWYRQILGQKVEFLVSFYNNEISEKSEIFDDQFSVERPDGSNFTLKIRSTKLEDSAMYFCASRADKTYTEAFFGQGTRLTVV.

This rearrangement joins TRBV6-5 to TRBJ2-7; TRBD2 might be the D (5 bases). Trimming took off 5 bases at V and 0 bases at J, with 11 bases between the two ends. In germline, CDR1 is MNHEY, CDR2 SVGAGI. CDR3 length: 14 residues. This CDR3 is CASSPLGSSYEQYF. CDR3 bases: TGTGCCAGCAGTCCATTGGGGAGCTCCTACGAGCAGTACTTC.

The chain recombines TRBV4-3 with TRBJ2-3, with TRBD2 as a possible D gene (5 bases). This CDR3 spans 16 amino acids. From germline, CDR1 is LGHNA and CDR2 YSLEER. Trimming shortened V by 1 base and J by 2 bases, and 13 bases separated the two germline ends. This CDR3 reads CASSQVYLAATDTQYF. The CDR3 DNA is TGCGCCAGCAGCCAAGTTTACCTAGCAGCCACAGATACGCAGTATTTT.

The CDR3 region has the DNA TGTGCCAGCAGCTCCACTGTCGACGAGCAGTACTTC. Translated: CASSSTVDEQYF. The chain uses TRBV5-4 and TRBJ2-7; no clear D gene. V was trimmed by 3 bases and J by 5 bases, leaving 9 bases between them. CDR3 length: 12 residues. Germline CDR1 and CDR2: SGHNT and YYREEE (reference sequence).

V usage is TRBV30 and J usage is TRBJ1-3, with 9 bases fitting TRBD1. CDR1 and CDR2 (germline): GTSNPN, SVGIG (reference sequence). J lost 0 bases, V lost 5 bases, and 17 bases had no gene match. CDR3 length equals 19 residues. The CDR3 DNA follows: TGTGCCTGGGGAACGCTCTCCGGGACAGGGCCCAACTCTGGAAACACCATATATTTT. Translated: CAWGTLSGTGPNSGNTIYF.

The rearrangement joins TRBV7-3 to TRBJ1-1; tentatively, D is TRBD1 (5 bases). This CDR3 contains 14 residues. CDR1 and CDR2 from the germline V gene are SGHTA and FQGTGA. V was cut by 3 bases and J by 3 bases, with 11 bases left in between. CDR3 sequence reads: CASSFGGYDTEAFF. CDR3 sequence (DNA): TGTGCCAGCAGCTTCGGGGGGTACGACACTGAAGCTTTCTTT.

This clone was counted between two and nine times. The J gene is TRBJ1-5, the V gene TRBV7-8; D perhaps matches TRBD1 (5 bases). V was clipped by 1 base and J by 4 bases, with 11 bases between them. Germline V gives CDR1 SGHVS, CDR2 FQNEAQ. This CDR3 has 15 residues. The CDR3 sequence is CASSLVGTGNQPQHF. The CDR3 DNA sequence: TGTGCCAGCAGCTTAGTGGGGACTGGAAATCAGCCCCAGCATTTT. Based on the CDR3 plus reference TRBV7-8 and TRBJ1-5, the full variable domain is GAGVSQSPRYKVAKRGQDVALRCDPISGHVSLFWYQQALGQGPEFLTYFQNEAQLDKSGLPSDRFFAERPEGSVSTLKIQRTQQEDSAVYLCASSLVGTGNQPQHFGDGTRLSIL.

This sequence joins TRBV7-9 and TRBJ2-5; D not certain. Germline-derived CDR1 and CDR2 are SEHNR and FQNEAQ (reference sequence). V was trimmed by 3 bases and J by 4 bases, leaving 3 bases between them. There are 11 residues in the CDR3. This chain's CDR3 is CASSFSETQYF. The CDR3 coding sequence is TGTGCCAGCAGCTTCTCAGAGACCCAGTACTTC.

A remark on this clone: Distinct nucleotide sequences in the sample also encode this CDR3. The chain is built from TRBV18 and TRBJ2-5; 8 nucleotides align to TRBD2. J gave up 5 bases and V 3 bases, and 2 bases lay outside the gene matches. The CDR3 totals 13 residues. The V gene's germline CDR1 is KGHSH and CDR2 LQKENI. The DNA of the CDR3 is TGTGCCAGCTCACCGGGACTAGAGGAGACCCAGTACTTC. It yields the protein CASSPGLEETQYF.

This chain uses TRBV27 with TRBJ2-3; 7 nucleotides align to TRBD2. V was clipped by 5 bases and J by 0 bases; unmatched bases: 8. The germline V gene encodes CDR1 MNHEY and CDR2 SMNVEV (reference sequence). This CDR3 is 16 amino acids long. The CDR3 protein is CASSTRLADSTDTQYF. The CDR3 DNA sequence: TGTGCCAGCAGTACTCGACTAGCTGATAGCACAGATACGCAGTATTTT.

This chain uses TRBV18 with TRBJ1-6; TRBD1 agrees at 9 bases. The CDR3 has 15 amino acids. The trim removed 4 bases at V and 5 bases at J, leaving 3 bases unmatched. CDR1 and CDR2 from the germline V gene are KGHSH and LQKENI. The CDR3 spells CASSLRDRDNSPLHF. CDR3 nucleotide sequence: TGTGCCAGCTCACTCCGGGACAGGGATAATTCACCCCTCCACTTT.

The gene calls are TRBV7-6 and TRBJ1-3; TRBD1 is a possible D gene (6 bases). V was pared by 2 bases and J by 0 bases, with 14 bases between. Germline loops: CDR1 SGHVS, CDR2 FNYEAQ. The CDR3 length is 17 residues. CDR3 residues: CASSLFRDTVSGNTIYF. Written as DNA, the CDR3 is TGTGCCAGCAGCTTATTTCGGGACACCGTCTCTGGAAACACCATATATTTT.